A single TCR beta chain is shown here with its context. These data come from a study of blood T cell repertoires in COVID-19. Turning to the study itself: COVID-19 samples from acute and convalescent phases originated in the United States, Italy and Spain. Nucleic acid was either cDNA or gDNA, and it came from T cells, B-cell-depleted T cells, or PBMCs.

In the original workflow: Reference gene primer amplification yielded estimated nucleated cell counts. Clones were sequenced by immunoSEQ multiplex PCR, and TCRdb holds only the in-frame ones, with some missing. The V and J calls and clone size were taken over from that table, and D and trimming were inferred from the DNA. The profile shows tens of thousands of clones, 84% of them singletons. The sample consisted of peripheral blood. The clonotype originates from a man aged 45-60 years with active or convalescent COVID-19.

The CDR3 DNA is TGTGCCAGCAGGCTACAGGGAACTAGCACAGATACGCAGTATTTT. The encoded protein is CASRLQGTSTDTQYF. The chain carries TRBV2 and TRBJ2-3; possibly TRBD1 for D (6 bases). Trimming shortened V by 6 bases and J by 0 bases, and 13 bases separated the two germline ends. The CDR3 extends over 15 amino acids. CDR1 is SNHLY, CDR2 FYNNEI, per germline.